This T cell receptor (beta chain) was sequenced in a study of T cells in Graves' hyperthyroidism and ophthalmopathy. Study at large: Prior to any treatment, at the point of initial diagnosis, peripheral blood was collected.

Findings and caveats of the study: The blood repertoire included most of the expanded thyroid clonotypes above 0.001.

TCR beta CDR3 regions were amplified from RNA. When the TCR CDR3 underwent first-round RT-PCR, the HTBI primer set was used. TCRdb ran MiXCR on the multiplex PCR reads and lists one entry per CDR3 protein. The sample lists 350,000 or so distinct CDR3 sequences, 15% to 20% occurring once. V lost 6 bases and J lost 8, with 13 bases in between. This CDR3 contains 13 residues. Germline-derived CDR1 and CDR2 are MGHDK and SYGVNS. This clonotype was seen many times. Its antigen is currently unknown. Ophthalmopathy patients had moderate-to-severe active disease, CAS ≥3, NOSPECS ≥4, and disease duration under 3 months. PBMCs were obtained from approximately 9.2 ml fresh peripheral blood.

This receptor was obtained from a woman in her 40s with Graves' ophthalmopathy. The chain has TRBV25-1 and TRBJ1-4; tentatively, D is TRBD1 (6 bases). Source material: blood. The CDR3 coding sequence is TGTGCCAGCAGCAGGGGAGGGGAGGAAAAACTGTTTTTT. It encodes CASSRGGEEKLFF.